This entry lists 21 T cell receptor beta chains sequenced from one sample in a study of blood T cell repertoires in COVID-19. Some clones are missing from TCRdb's copy, which holds only in-frame ones; the method was immunoSEQ multiplex PCR. This table has 250,000 to 300,000 clones, over 70% appearing once. The specimen sequenced was peripheral blood. These receptors were obtained from a woman between 65 and 79 years old with COVID-19, enrolled during active disease.

The chain has TRBV4-3 and TRBJ2-3, with 9 bases matching TRBD1. In germline, CDR1 is LGHNA, CDR2 YSLEER. This CDR3 is built from 15 residues. V lost 2 bases, J lost 5 bases, and 5 bases stayed unmatched. For the CDR3, the DNA is TGCGCCAGCAGCCAAAGGACAGGGGCGAGAGATACGCAGTATTTT. Translation: CASSQRTGARDTQYF.

The chain has TRBV3-1 (or the pseudogene TRBV3-2) and TRBJ1-3; D may be TRBD1 (5 bases). Per germline, CDR1 LGHDT and CDR2 YNNKEL (reference sequence). This CDR3 region has 16 residues. V lost 2 bases and J 0 bases, leaving 11 bases between the germline ends. Here the CDR3 reads CASSQMAQVSGNTIYF. CDR3 bases: TGTGCCAGCAGCCAAATGGCACAGGTCTCTGGAAACACCATATATTTT.

The chain employs TRBV4-3 and TRBJ1-6, with D perhaps TRBD1 (5 bases). The CDR3 runs to 15 residues. Looked up from germline, CDR1 is LGHNA and CDR2 is YSLEER. The V gene lost 1 base and the J gene lost 8 bases, with 12 bases spanning the gap. CDR3 amino acids: CASSQGLLGDSPLHF. The CDR3, as DNA: TGCGCCAGCAGCCAAGGTTTATTAGGGGATTCACCCCTCCACTTT.

This clone was seen only once. The chain is built from TRBV6-5 and TRBJ1-5; D not certain. The CDR3 is 14 residues long. V dropped 5 bases and J dropped 3 bases, with 11 bases sitting between them. From germline, CDR1 is MNHEY and CDR2 SVGAGI. The CDR3 protein is CASSPEVTNQPQHF. Here the CDR3 DNA reads TGTGCCAGCAGTCCGGAGGTTACCAATCAGCCCCAGCATTTT.

V and J are TRBV10-3 and TRBJ2-3, with D uncertain. The CDR3 loop spans 14 amino acids. With 5 bases removed from V and 1 base from J, the gap between germline ends came to 10 bases. Germline-derived CDR1 and CDR2 are ENHRY and SYGVKD. As DNA, the CDR3 is TGTGCCATCAGTCGGGTCGGTGGCACAGATACGCAGTATTTT. It yields the protein CAISRVGGTDTQYF.

The chain is built from TRBV30 and TRBJ2-7; D might be TRBD1 (5 bases). The CDR3 covers 13 residues. Germline V gives CDR1 GTSNPN, CDR2 SVGIG (reference sequence). V was pared by 0 bases and J by 7 bases, with 13 bases between. Here the CDR3 reads CAWSVIRVGEQYF. CDR3 in DNA: TGTGCCTGGAGTGTGATCAGGGTCGGGGAGCAGTACTTC.

The chain uses TRBV3-1 (or the pseudogene TRBV3-2) and TRBJ1-1; D is perhaps TRBD1 (6 bases). CDR1 LGHDT and CDR2 YNNKEL come from the germline V gene (reference sequence). The CDR3 is made up of 14 amino acids. V lost 4 bases, J lost 1 base, and 10 bases lay in between. For the CDR3, the DNA is TGTGCCAGCAGCCCGATACAGGGGAACACTGAAGCTTTCTTT. Its translation is CASSPIQGNTEAFF.

The chain recombines TRBV18 with TRBJ2-3; 9 positions match TRBD1. The CDR3 totals 14 residues. V trimming: 3 bases; J trimming: 6 bases; junction bases outside the gene matches: 4. Germline V gives CDR1 KGHSH, CDR2 LQKENI. The CDR3 loop reads CASSPGQGVDTQYF. The CDR3 DNA is TGTGCCAGCTCACCGGGACAGGGCGTTGATACGCAGTATTTT.

The rearrangement joins TRBV3-1 (or the pseudogene TRBV3-2) to TRBJ2-7; 10 bases are shared with TRBD1. The CDR3 has 15 residues. Germline V gene data show CDR1 as LGHDT and CDR2 as YNNKEL (reference sequence). Trimming at V came to 1 base and at J to 2 bases, leaving 2 bases not matched to a gene. The CDR3 region is CASSQGTGGAYEQYF. As DNA, the CDR3 is TGTGCCAGCAGCCAAGGGACAGGGGGAGCCTACGAGCAGTACTTC.

This rearrangement joins TRBV5-3 to TRBJ1-6; 8 nucleotides line up with TRBD1. TRBV5-3 has ORF status, its function being uncertain. The CDR3 totals 16 residues. Trimming took 7 bases from V and 0 from J; bases not matched to a gene: 6. The CDR3 here is CARENQGASYNSPLHF. The CDR3 DNA follows: TGTGCCAGAGAGAACCAGGGGGCCTCCTATAATTCACCCCTCCACTTT.

This sequence joins TRBV27 and TRBJ2-7, with D possibly TRBD1 on 6 matching bases. The V end was cut by 3 bases, the J end by 6 bases, with 12 bases between. The CDR3 extends over 13 amino acids. Germline lookup yields CDR1 MNHEY and CDR2 SMNVEV (reference sequence). The CDR3 loop is CASSLSGDGEQYF. As DNA, the CDR3 is TGTGCCAGCAGTTTGTCAGGGGACGGCGAGCAGTACTTC.

The chain recombines TRBV18 with TRBJ2-7; 9 nucleotides match TRBD1. Germline values: CDR1 KGHSH, CDR2 LQKENI. V trimming: 3 bases; J trimming: 0 bases; junction bases outside the gene matches: 6. This CDR3 is 16 amino acids long. The DNA for the CDR3 is TGTGCCAGCTCACCCACGGGGACAGGGAGCTCCTACGAGCAGTACTTC. This translates into CASSPTGTGSSYEQYF.

CDR3 nucleotides: TGTGCCAGCGGCGTGGGGGGGCTCGGCTACACCTTC. Translating it yields CASGVGGLGYTF. The chain joins TRBV28 to TRBJ1-2; D is possibly TRBD1 (6 bases). Germline loops: CDR1 MDHEN, CDR2 SYDVKM. Trimming shortened V by 8 bases and J by 8 bases, and 15 bases separated the two germline ends. CDR3 length: 12 residues.

The chain recombines TRBV5-4 with TRBJ2-1; D is unclear. The germline gives CDR1 SGHNT, CDR2 YYREEE (reference sequence). The V gene lost 0 bases and the J gene lost 7 bases, with 8 bases spanning the gap. CDR3 length: 13 residues. The CDR3 bases are TGTGCCAGCAGCTTGGAACTCCATAATGAGCAGTTCTTC. This translates into CASSLELHNEQFF.

The chain has TRBV20-1 and TRBJ2-1; 8 nucleotides line up with TRBD2. Germline trimming cut 3 bases from V and 12 bases from J; bases unmatched to any gene: 4. This CDR3 contains 11 residues. Looked up from germline, CDR1 is DFQATT and CDR2 is SNEGSKA (reference sequence). CDR3 nucleotides: TGCAGTGCTAGCGAGCGGGAGTGGCAGTTCTTC. Translation gives CSASEREWQFF.

V gene TRBV18 combines with J gene TRBJ2-1; D not certain. The CDR3 extends over 13 amino acids. Trimming pared 1 base from V and 5 bases from J, leaving 6 bases between. CDR1 and CDR2 (germline): KGHSH, LQKENI. CDR3 region: CASSPLSNNEQFF. CDR3 coding DNA: TGTGCCAGCTCACCACTGTCAAACAATGAGCAGTTCTTC.

This chain uses TRBV27 with TRBJ2-3, with TRBD2 as a possible D gene (6 bases). Trimming left V 0 bases short and J 4 bases short, with 20 bases between. Germline CDR1 reads MNHEY; CDR2 reads SMNVEV (reference sequence). The CDR3 runs 18 residues. DNA of the CDR3: TGTGCCAGCAGTTTATCGGGATATCGGAGGGAAAAGGCAGATACGCAGTATTTT. Its translation is CASSLSGYRREKADTQYF.

The gene calls are TRBV18 and TRBJ2-1; 9 nucleotides agree with TRBD2. Germline CDR1 is KGHSH and CDR2 is LQKENI. V lost 2 bases to trimming and J lost 7 bases; unmatched junction nucleotides: 12. This CDR3 has 17 residues. The DNA for the CDR3 is TGTGCCAGCTCACCAATTCCCTCTAGCGGGACGGTGAATGAGCAGTTCTTC. This translates into CASSPIPSSGTVNEQFF.

The chain has TRBV5-4 and TRBJ2-3; TRBD1 matches 8 bases. Germline V gene sequence: CDR1 SGHNT, CDR2 YYREEE (reference sequence). This CDR3 contains 15 residues. The V gene end was trimmed by 0 bases and the J gene end by 4 bases; junction bases not matched to a gene: 4. CDR3: CASSLGTGFSDTQYF. The CDR3 DNA reads TGTGCCAGCAGCTTGGGGACAGGGTTCTCAGATACGCAGTATTTT. The entire variable domain, with the rest obtained from reference TRBV5-4 and TRBJ2-3, is as follows: ETGVTQSPTHLIKTRGQQVTLRCSSQSGHNTVSWYQQALGQGPQFIFQYYREEENGRGNFPPRFSGLQFPNYSSELNVNALELDDSALYLCASSLGTGFSDTQYFGPGTRLTVL.

The V call is TRBV5-6, the J call TRBJ1-3, with 8 positions matching TRBD1. The ends lost 3 bases at V and 2 bases at J; junction bases unmatched: 4. The germline V gene encodes CDR1 SGHDT and CDR2 YYEEEE. The CDR3 has 15 amino acids. The CDR3 coding sequence is TGTGCCAGCAGCTCCAGGGGGCTTACTGGAAACACCATATATTTT. This gives the protein CASSSRGLTGNTIYF.

The chain uses TRBV2 and TRBJ2-2; a weak D match, TRBD1 (5 bases). This CDR3 is built from 13 residues. With 5 bases removed from V and 7 bases from J, the gap between germline ends came to 11 bases. Germline assignment: CDR1 SNHLY and CDR2 FYNNEI. DNA for the CDR3: TGTGCCAGCAGTCCAGGGCCAGGCGGGGAGCTGTTTTTT. Amino acids: CASSPGPGGELFF.